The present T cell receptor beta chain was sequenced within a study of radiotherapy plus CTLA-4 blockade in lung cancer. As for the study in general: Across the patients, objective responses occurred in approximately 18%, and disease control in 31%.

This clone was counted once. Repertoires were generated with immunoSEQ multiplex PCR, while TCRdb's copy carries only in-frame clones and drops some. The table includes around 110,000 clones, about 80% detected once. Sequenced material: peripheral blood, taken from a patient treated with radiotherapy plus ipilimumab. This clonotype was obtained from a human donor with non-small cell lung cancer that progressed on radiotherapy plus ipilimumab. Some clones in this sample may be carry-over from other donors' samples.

CDR3 in amino acids: CAIEGANSGNTIYF. CDR3 bases: TGTGCCATCGAGGGTGCAAACTCTGGAAACACCATATATTTT. The chain combines TRBV10-3 with TRBJ1-3; no reliable D call. Germline CDR1 reads ENHRY; CDR2 reads SYGVKD. The CDR3 loop spans 14 amino acids. V lost 8 bases to trimming and J lost 0 bases, with 11 bases between them.